This T cell receptor (beta chain) was documented in a study of blood T cells in healthy people across ages. PCR was performed a second time for roughly 6 to 12 cycles using a sample-barcoded 5' primer and a J-beta primer mix. Each cDNA molecule, via a template-switch adaptor with 12 random nucleotides, was tagged. A single record per CDR3 protein comes from TCRdb applying MiXCR to the 5' RACE reads. The sample contains approximately 830,000 distinct CDR3 sequences, around 62% of which appear only once. The V and J ends lost 6 bases and 7 bases, in that order; junction bases with no gene match: 12. Germline CDR1 reads SGHTA; CDR2 reads FQGNSA. The CDR3 length is 15 residues. Points from the study as a whole: Observed TCR beta diversity per million T cells went down as age went up. This fall followed a roughly linear course with age. Because sorting was not performed, PBMCs prevented conclusive naive versus antigen-experienced comparison. Strong correlation existed between TCR beta diversity and naive T cell percentage.

With regard to this clonotype: Its antigen is not identified.

The TCR was taken from a man in his thirties or forties in good health. The rearrangement joins TRBV7-2 to TRBJ2-1; 7 bases map to TRBD1. Material for sequencing was blood. The DNA of the CDR3 is TGTGCCAGCAGAACGGGACAGCCCCTAGGAAATGAGCAGTTCTTC. It yields the protein CASRTGQPLGNEQFF.